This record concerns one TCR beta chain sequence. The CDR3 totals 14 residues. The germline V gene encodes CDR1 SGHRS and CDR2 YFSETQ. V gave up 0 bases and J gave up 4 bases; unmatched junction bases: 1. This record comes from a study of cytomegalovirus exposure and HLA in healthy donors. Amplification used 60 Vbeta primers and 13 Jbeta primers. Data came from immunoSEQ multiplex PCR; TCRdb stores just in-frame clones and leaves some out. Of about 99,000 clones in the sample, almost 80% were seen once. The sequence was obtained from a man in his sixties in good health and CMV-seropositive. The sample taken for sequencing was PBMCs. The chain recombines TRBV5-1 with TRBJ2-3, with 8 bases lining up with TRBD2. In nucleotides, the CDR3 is TGCGCCAGCAGCTTGGCGGGGGGGCCAGATACGCAGTATTTT. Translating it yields CASSLAGGPDTQYF. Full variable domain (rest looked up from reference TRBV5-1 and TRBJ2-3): KAGVTQTPRYLIKTRGQQVTLSCSPISGHRSVSWYQQTPGQGLQFLFEYFSETQRNKGNFPGRFSGRQFSNSRSEMNVSTLELGDSALYLCASSLAGGPDTQYFGPGTRLTVL.